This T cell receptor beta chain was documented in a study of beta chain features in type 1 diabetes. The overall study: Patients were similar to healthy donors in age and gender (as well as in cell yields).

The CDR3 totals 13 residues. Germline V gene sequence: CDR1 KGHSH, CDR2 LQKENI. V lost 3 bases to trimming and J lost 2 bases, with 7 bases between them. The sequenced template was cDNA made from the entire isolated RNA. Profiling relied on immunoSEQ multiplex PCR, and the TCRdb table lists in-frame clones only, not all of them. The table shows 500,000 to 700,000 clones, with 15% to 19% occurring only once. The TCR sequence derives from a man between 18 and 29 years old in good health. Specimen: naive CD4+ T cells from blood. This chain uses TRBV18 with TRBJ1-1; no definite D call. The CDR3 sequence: CASSPAVNTEAFF. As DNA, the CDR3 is TGTGCCAGCTCACCGGCAGTTAACACTGAAGCTTTCTTT.